The 3 T cell receptor beta chains listed next were all sequenced from one sample in a study of CD8 T cells in ankylosing spondylitis. A single record per CDR3 protein comes from TCRdb applying MiXCR to the 5' RACE reads. The profile shows around 100,000 distinct CDR3 sequences, 24% of them singletons. Input material: synovial fluid, either unsorted or a sorted T cell fraction (not recorded which). Every receptor here comes from a male donor with ankylosing spondylitis.

This clonotype was recorded a few times. V usage is TRBV20-1 and J usage is TRBJ1-1, with D possibly matching TRBD1 (5 bases). CDR3 length: 12 residues. The V gene lost 4 bases and the J gene lost 5 bases, with 11 bases spanning the gap. Per germline, CDR1 DFQATT and CDR2 SNEGSKA (reference sequence). The CDR3 is CSATSGRTEAFF. CDR3 bases: TGCAGTGCTACCTCAGGGAGGACTGAAGCTTTCTTT.

The gene calls are TRBV6-5 and TRBJ2-2, with TRBD1 matching 12 bases. This CDR3 is built from 16 residues. CDR1 is MNHEY, CDR2 SVGAGI, per germline. The trim removed 2 bases at V and 7 bases at J, leaving 5 bases unmatched. The CDR3 region is CASSYGTGGIGGELFF. In DNA form, the CDR3 reads TGTGCCAGCAGTTACGGGACAGGGGGCATTGGCGGGGAGCTGTTTTTT.

This clonotype was counted at least ten times. This chain uses TRBV9 with TRBJ2-5; the D is unclear. This CDR3 has 14 residues. Germline V CDR1 and CDR2: SGDLS, YYNGEE. The V gene lost 0 bases and the J gene lost 0 bases, with 6 bases spanning the gap. The CDR3 sequence: CASSVALYQETQYF. DNA of the CDR3: TGTGCCAGCAGCGTAGCGCTGTACCAAGAGACCCAGTACTTC.